The 16 T cell receptor beta chains given below trace back to one sample, sequenced in a study of cytomegalovirus exposure and HLA in healthy donors. PCR was performed using 60 Vbeta and 13 Jbeta primers. The protocol was immunoSEQ multiplex PCR, while the TCRdb copy is restricted to in-frame clones and leaves out a portion. This sample yields some 120,000 clones, of which 70% to 75% are seen a single time; less than 2.5% belongs to the top ten. Input material: PBMCs. These receptors all stem from a woman in her forties in good health and CMV-seropositive.

For the CDR3, the DNA is TGTGCCATCTCTAGGGGCCCCTACAATGAGCAGTTCTTC. Its translation is CAISRGPYNEQFF. The chain uses TRBV6-5 and TRBJ2-1; tentative D call: TRBD1 (5 bases). CDR1 and CDR2 from the germline V gene are MNHEY and SVGAGI. Trimming took off 10 bases at V and 2 bases at J, with 12 bases between the two ends. CDR3 length: 13 residues.

The V gene is TRBV19, the J gene TRBJ1-1; TRBD1 is a possible D gene (5 bases). V was pared by 7 bases and J by 0 bases, with 15 bases between. Germline lookup yields CDR1 LNHDA and CDR2 SQIVND (reference sequence). This CDR3 has 15 amino acids. Here the CDR3 reads CASTSPGGVNTEAFF. CDR3 DNA: TGTGCCAGTACCTCCCCTGGGGGGGTGAACACTGAAGCTTTCTTT.

The chain recombines TRBV25-1 with TRBJ2-1; D may be TRBD2 (5 bases). The germline CDR1 and CDR2 sequences are MGHDK and SYGVNS. This CDR3 comprises 14 residues. The germline V and J ends were trimmed by 3 bases and 2 bases, with 8 bases remaining between them. The CDR3 loop is CASSDSGPYNEQFF. The CDR3, as DNA: TGTGCCAGCAGTGACAGCGGTCCCTACAATGAGCAGTTCTTC.

This sequence joins TRBV7-2 and TRBJ1-4; 7 bases align to TRBD1. Germline V gene data show CDR1 as SGHTA and CDR2 as FQGNSA. The CDR3 extends over 17 amino acids. Unmatched junction bases numbered 7, after V lost 3 bases and J lost 0 bases. The CDR3 sequence is CASSLTDRPSTNEKLFF. CDR3 sequence (DNA): TGTGCCAGCAGCTTGACGGACAGGCCATCAACTAATGAAAAACTGTTTTTT.

The rearrangement uses TRBV4-1 and TRBJ2-5, with TRBD2 matching 11 bases. Germline V gives CDR1 MGHRA, CDR2 YSYEKL. The CDR3 covers 17 residues. J gave up 3 bases and V 0 bases, and 6 bases lay outside the gene matches. The CDR3 spells CASSQDLAGGREETQYF. CDR3 DNA: TGCGCCAGCAGCCAAGATCTAGCGGGAGGCCGAGAAGAGACCCAGTACTTC.

The chain has TRBV7-2 and TRBJ2-5, with D unclear. The CDR3 loop spans 13 amino acids. Looked up from germline, CDR1 is SGHTA and CDR2 is FQGNSA. The V end lost 5 bases, the J end lost 5 bases, and 12 bases lay between the germline ends. The CDR3: CASSPNTGETQYF. The DNA for the CDR3 is TGTGCCAGCAGCCCTAACACCGGGGAGACCCAGTACTTC.

This chain uses TRBV10-3 with TRBJ1-3; TRBD1 is a possible D gene (6 bases). Germline assignment: CDR1 ENHRY and CDR2 SYGVKD. The CDR3 has 14 residues. The V end lost 6 bases, the J end lost 0 bases, and 9 bases lay between the germline ends. This CDR3 reads CAIRPDSSGNTIYF. The CDR3 DNA is TGTGCCATCAGACCGGACAGCTCTGGAAACACCATATATTTT.

The genes are TRBV14 and TRBJ2-4; D unresolved. V lost 0 bases to trimming and J lost 7 bases, with 10 bases between them. CDR3 length equals 14 residues. Germline assignment: CDR1 SGHDN and CDR2 FVKESK. CDR3 residues: CASSQDLINNIQYF. CDR3 coding DNA: TGTGCCAGCAGCCAAGATCTTATTAATAACATTCAGTACTTC.

Comments on this clone: Other DNA sequences of this sample code for an identical CDR3. V is TRBV2 and J is TRBJ2-7; D ambiguous. V was shortened by 2 bases and J by 7 bases, with 9 bases between the two germline ends. Germline V gives CDR1 SNHLY, CDR2 FYNNEI. The CDR3 is made up of 12 amino acids. CDR3 in amino acids: CASSENWREQYF. CDR3 bases: TGTGCCAGCAGTGAAAACTGGCGGGAGCAGTACTTC.

This chain connects TRBV6-5 to TRBJ2-5; 9 bases map to TRBD2. Germline-derived CDR1 and CDR2 are MNHEY and SVGAGI. The J segment lost 0 bases and the V segment lost 2 bases, leaving 1 base of the junction unmatched. The CDR3 runs 15 residues. This CDR3 reads CASSYGGGDQETQYF. CDR3 DNA sequence: TGTGCCAGCAGTTACGGCGGGGGGGACCAAGAGACCCAGTACTTC.

This chain joins TRBV6-1 and TRBJ1-1; 8 nucleotides match TRBD1. The CDR3 spans 15 residues. Germline CDR1 reads MNHNS; CDR2 reads SASEGT. V was pared by 2 bases and J by 7 bases, with 9 bases of the junction left unmatched. The CDR3 region is CASSELGQARNEAFF. CDR3 bases: TGTGCCAGCAGTGAACTGGGACAGGCAAGGAATGAAGCTTTCTTT.

This chain links TRBV7-9 with TRBJ2-1; 8 bases match TRBD1. This CDR3 comprises 15 residues. The germline gives CDR1 SEHNR, CDR2 FQNEAQ (reference sequence). The V and J ends lost 5 bases and 3 bases, in that order; junction bases with no gene match: 6. CDR3 DNA: TGTGCCAGCAGCCGAAGACAGGGGATCTACAATGAGCAGTTCTTC. Translating it yields CASSRRQGIYNEQFF.

The chain couples TRBV19 to TRBJ2-1, with 7 bases identical to TRBD2. This CDR3 spans 15 amino acids. Per germline, CDR1 LNHDA and CDR2 SQIVND (reference sequence). The V gene end was trimmed by 6 bases and the J gene end by 2 bases; junction bases not matched to a gene: 7. The CDR3 sequence: CASRRVGGPYNEQFF. The DNA of the CDR3 is TGTGCCAGTAGAAGGGTGGGAGGGCCCTACAATGAGCAGTTCTTC.

J is TRBJ2-7 and V is TRBV29-1, with TRBD1 as a possible D gene (5 bases). Germline CDR1 reads SQVTM; CDR2 reads ANQGSEA. The CDR3 sequence is 15 residues long. V was trimmed by 3 bases and J by 0 bases, leaving 15 bases between them. The CDR3 loop reads CSVDHPTGSSYEQYF. The CDR3 DNA sequence: TGCAGCGTTGATCACCCCACAGGTAGCTCCTACGAGCAGTACTTC.

The chain recombines TRBV27 with TRBJ2-1, with TRBD2 matching 12 bases. This CDR3 region has 16 residues. V lost 0 bases, J lost 6 bases, and 3 bases stayed unmatched. Looked up from germline, CDR1 is MNHEY and CDR2 is SMNVEV (reference sequence). The CDR3 region is CASSLSPSGGANEQFF. DNA of the CDR3: TGTGCCAGCAGTTTATCCCCTAGCGGGGGGGCCAATGAGCAGTTCTTC.

The rearrangement uses TRBV7-9 and TRBJ1-1; tentatively, D is TRBD1 (6 bases). Germline-derived CDR1 and CDR2 are SEHNR and FQNEAQ (reference sequence). V was clipped by 4 bases and J by 0 bases, with 9 bases between them. The CDR3 covers 14 residues. The CDR3: CASSYAGVNTEAFF. CDR3 sequence (DNA): TGTGCCAGCAGCTATGCAGGGGTGAACACTGAAGCTTTCTTT.